This TCR beta chain comes out of a study of shared clonotypes between healthy human individuals. Study overall: Aged between 18 and 49, the donors were a couple of women and a few men. CD4 naive cells filled three plates per donor, CD4 memory three, CD8 naive two and CD8 memory one.

Points on this clone: Its antigen is unidentified.

Repertoires were generated with immunoSEQ multiplex PCR, while TCRdb's copy carries only in-frame clones and drops some. The table has about 2.2 million clones, under 95% seen once. The V gene lost 1 base and the J gene lost 6 bases, with 14 bases spanning the gap. This CDR3 comprises 15 residues. CDR1 SGHRS and CDR2 YFSETQ come from the germline V gene. The study, taken as a whole, reports: Larger richness was generally estimated for naive than memory subsets.

Terminally differentiated effector memory CD45RA+ cells were left out of the naive CD8 fraction, which was CD45RO-negative and positively selected for CCR7. Only Caucasian adults living in Nashville, Tennessee served as donors. Sequencing input: naive CD8+ T cells from PBMCs. The receptor was derived from a man aged 18 to 29 in good health. Some clones in this sample may be carry-over from other donors' samples. The V gene is TRBV5-1, the J gene TRBJ1-5; D is unresolved. CDR3 DNA: TGCGCCAGCAGCTTGATACGGGAAGGGCCTCAGCCCCAGCATTTT. Its protein product is CASSLIREGPQPQHF.